The rows below give T cell receptor beta chains drawn from one sample of a study of neurological immune-mediated disorders. TCRdb reprocessed the 5' RACE reads via MiXCR and lists one record per CDR3 protein. The data contain 25,000 to 35,000 distinct CDR3 sequences, over 20% of them seen just once; the ten biggest clones take up roughly 17%. Sequencing was done on a sample of PBMCs. These receptors were taken from a woman aged 55-69 years in good health. Both conserved end residues are trimmed from each CDR3. Each record gives: J gene, V gene, CDR3 protein.

J: TRBJ1-1
V: TRBV6-2/TRBV6-3
CDR3: ASARTEAF

J: TRBJ1-6
V: TRBV7-9
CDR3: ASSGDGGHSPLH

J: TRBJ2-5
V: TRBV3-1
CDR3: ASSQVWGLAETETQY

J: TRBJ2-5
V: TRBV28
CDR3: ASSYRDRSYEQYFGPGETQY

J: TRBJ2-1
V: TRBV5-1
CDR3: ASSSGLGSYNEQF

J: TRBJ2-3
V: TRBV6-5
CDR3: ASSYSGDTQY

J: TRBJ2-3
V: TRBV28
CDR3: ASSLQGGASDTQY

J: TRBJ2-1
V: TRBV7-8
CDR3: ASSLGAGGGEQF

J: TRBJ2-7
V: TRBV29-1
CDR3: SVEAREGYEQY

J: TRBJ2-7
V: TRBV10-3
CDR3: AISESATGSENEQY

J: TRBJ2-1
V: TRBV11-2
CDR3: ANSSTNLNEQF

J: TRBJ1-3
V: TRBV5-1
CDR3: ASSLGSGLDTIY

J: TRBJ1-4
V: TRBV5-4
CDR3: ASSLGSFNEKLF

J: TRBJ2-7
V: TRBV15
CDR3: ATSRDGPGRGQYEQY

J: TRBJ2-7
V: TRBV10-1
CDR3: ASSDAGAHEQY

J: TRBJ2-3
V: TRBV20-1
CDR3: SARTGMRDTQY

J: TRBJ1-2
V: TRBV5-1
CDR3: ASSLAGGQVYGYT